The 26 T cell receptor beta chains presented below share a single source sample, sequenced in a study of blood T cells in healthy people across ages. It was with a sample-barcoded 5' primer and a J-beta primer mix that a second PCR of roughly 6 to 12 cycles was run. TCRdb re-called the 5' RACE reads with MiXCR, one entry per CDR3 protein. The sample lists more than 1,400,000 distinct CDR3 sequences; around two fifths were seen once. Input material: blood. These receptors originate from a woman aged 18 to 35 in good health.

In the case of this clonotype: This clone may be a read error of a much larger clone one base away. The rearrangement uses TRBV5-6 and TRBJ2-3; 7 bases line up with TRBD1. Germline V gene data show CDR1 as SGHDT and CDR2 as YYEEEE. This CDR3 spans 12 amino acids. CDR3 nucleotide sequence: TGTGTCAGCAGCTTACAGGGGGATACGCAGTATTTT. Its protein is CVSSLQGDTQYF.

In this sample, this clonotype turned up a few times. The gene calls are TRBV6-5 and TRBJ2-5; no clear D gene. This CDR3 is 15 amino acids long. Germline CDR1 is MNHEY and CDR2 is SVGAGI. V was trimmed by 6 bases and J by 5 bases, leaving 19 bases between them. Written as DNA, the CDR3 is TGTGCCAGCAGCCCTTTTCGGGTCGTTGGGGAGACCCAGTACTTC. Its translation: CASSPFRVVGETQYF.

The chain is built from TRBV4-1 and TRBJ2-7; weak D call: TRBD1 (5 bases). The tail of the sequence fits TRBJ2-4 better, so the J call may be wrong. The CDR3 length is 17 residues. Looked up from germline, CDR1 is MGHRA and CDR2 is YSYEKL. The DNA for the CDR3 is TGCGCCAGCAGCCAACCCATGAACGACAGCCCTAAAAACATTCAGTACTTC. Its protein product is CASSQPMNDSPKNIQYF.

This chain uses TRBV6-5 with TRBJ2-7, with D possibly TRBD1 on 6 matching bases. Germline V gene sequence: CDR1 MNHEY, CDR2 SVGAGI. This CDR3 region has 15 residues. The V end was cut by 5 bases, the J end by 0 bases, with 14 bases between. The CDR3: CASSRWTDLSYEQYF. DNA of the CDR3: TGTGCCAGCAGTCGTTGGACAGACCTCTCCTACGAGCAGTACTTC.

A few counts support this clonotype. The chain couples TRBV5-1 to TRBJ2-1, with 10 bases matching TRBD2. In germline, CDR1 is SGHRS, CDR2 YFSETQ. Germline trimming cut 1 base from V and 7 bases from J; bases unmatched to any gene: 8. This CDR3 comprises 16 residues. Here the CDR3 reads CASSLRSGRAGNEQFF. CDR3 nucleotides: TGCGCCAGCAGCTTGAGGAGCGGGAGGGCCGGTAATGAGCAGTTCTTC.

This clonotype was recorded at least ten times. V and J are TRBV5-1 and TRBJ2-6; weak D call: TRBD1 (5 bases). The CDR3 is made up of 16 amino acids. CDR1 is SGHRS and CDR2 is YFSETQ in the germline V gene. V lost 1 base to trimming and J lost 0 bases, with 8 bases between them. The CDR3 DNA is TGCGCCAGCAGCTTGACAGGCAGCTCTGGGGCCAACGTCCTGACTTTC. It encodes CASSLTGSSGANVLTF.

The chain joins TRBV4-1 to TRBJ2-1, with D perhaps being TRBD1 or TRBD2 (5 bases each). The J call could be wrong; TRBJ2-7 is a better fit for the DNA end. The CDR3 has 15 amino acids. Germline-derived CDR1 and CDR2 are MGHRA and YSYEKL. For the CDR3, the DNA is TGCGCCAGCAGCCAAAACACAGGACCCCAGCGGGAGCAGTACTTC. Its protein product is CASSQNTGPQREQYF.

Of note for this clonotype: One junction end disagrees with the germline gene, perhaps due to a read error. This chain uses TRBV9 with TRBJ2-1; TRBD2 matches at 11 bases. This CDR3 spans 15 amino acids. Germline CDR1 reads SGDLS; CDR2 reads YYNGEE. The CDR3 coding sequence is TGTACCAGCAGCGTATTAGCGGGAGGGGACAATGAGCAGTTCTTC. It is translated as CTSSVLAGGDNEQFF.

J is TRBJ1-1 and V is TRBV5-1; possible D gene TRBD1, 5 bases. The length of the CDR3 is 14 residues. Germline V lookup: CDR1 SGHRS, CDR2 YFSETQ. The V end lost 6 bases, the J end lost 3 bases, and 15 bases lay between the germline ends. CDR3 sequence (DNA): TGCGCCAGCACCCCCGGTGGGGGGTACACTGAAGCTTTCTTT. Encoded protein: CASTPGGGYTEAFF.

The chain has TRBV29-1 and TRBJ1-1; tentative D call: TRBD1 (6 bases). CDR3 size: 13 residues. Germline CDR1 reads SQVTM; CDR2 reads ANQGSEA. The CDR3 nucleotides are TGCGGGGGGGGCAGATCAATGAACACTGAAGCTTTCTTT. This gives the protein CGGGRSMNTEAFF. The full variable domain, completed using reference TRBV29-1 and TRBJ1-1, is SAVISQKPSRDICQRGTSLTIQCQVDSQVTMMFWYRQQPGQSLTLIATANQGSEATYESGFVIDKFPISRPNLTFSTLTVSNMSPEDSSIYLCGGGRSMNTEAFFGQGTRLTVV.

A few counts support this clonotype. J is TRBJ2-5 and V is TRBV20-1; D not resolved. The CDR3 extends over 14 amino acids. Trimming took off 0 bases at V and 4 bases at J, with 12 bases between the two ends. Germline CDR1 DFQATT, CDR2 SNEGSKA (reference sequence). CDR3 region: CSARDLLAGETQYF. Here the CDR3 DNA reads TGCAGTGCTAGAGATCTTCTTGCTGGAGAGACCCAGTACTTC.

J is TRBJ2-1 and V is TRBV29-1; D call uncertain. CDR1 and CDR2 (germline): SQVTM, ANQGSEA. Trimming pared 7 bases from V and 5 bases from J, leaving 18 bases between. This CDR3 region has 14 residues. The chain's CDR3 is CSAEAGRKDNEQFF. The CDR3, as DNA: TGCAGCGCCGAGGCTGGACGGAAAGACAATGAGCAGTTCTTC.

This clonotype was seen a handful of times. The chain has TRBV29-1 and TRBJ2-1; perhaps TRBD2 as D (7 bases). CDR3 size: 15 residues. Germline loops: CDR1 SQVTM, CDR2 ANQGSEA. V gave up 4 bases and J gave up 0 bases, with 13 bases separating them. CDR3 protein: CSVVEGGVSYNEQFF. Here the CDR3 DNA reads TGCAGCGTTGTGGAAGGGGGGGTCTCCTACAATGAGCAGTTCTTC.

In nucleotides, the CDR3 is TGTGCCAGCAGTGAAGGGCCCGACAGACTCTATGGCTACACCTTC. This codes for CASSEGPDRLYGYTF. V is TRBV2 and J is TRBJ1-2; tentative D call: TRBD1 (5 bases). Trimming removed 1 base at V and 4 bases at J, with 13 bases between. CDR1 is SNHLY and CDR2 is FYNNEI in the germline V gene. The CDR3 contains 15 residues.

The chain combines TRBV6-5 with TRBJ1-4, with D possibly matching TRBD1 (6 bases). CDR3 length: 14 residues. Trimming removed 2 bases from V and 6 bases from J, with 10 bases in between. The V gene's germline CDR1 is MNHEY and CDR2 SVGAGI. CDR3 protein: CASSYGGRDEKLFF. CDR3 nucleotides: TGTGCCAGCAGTTACGGGGGGCGAGATGAAAAACTGTTTTTT.

This clonotype occurred a few times. The V and J genes are TRBV6-5 and TRBJ2-5; D not resolved. The J call is uncertain, as TRBJ2-7 better fits the DNA end. The CDR3 totals 13 residues. Looked up from germline, CDR1 is MNHEY and CDR2 is SVGAGI. The CDR3: CASSYSNRLEQYF. The CDR3 coding sequence is TGTGCCAGCAGTTACTCGAATAGGCTCGAGCAGTACTTC.

The chain has TRBV11-2 and TRBJ1-3; a possible D gene is TRBD1 (6 bases). In germline, CDR1 is SGHAT, CDR2 FQNNGV. Trimming removed 4 bases from V and 14 bases from J, with 18 bases in between. This CDR3 has 13 amino acids. CDR3 nucleotides: TGTGCCAGCAGCTCGGCCGGGACAAGGGACCTATATTTT. Translation gives CASSSAGTRDLYF.

The rearrangement joins TRBV29-1 to TRBJ1-4, with TRBD1 as a possible D gene (5 bases). Trimming took off 4 bases at V and 7 bases at J, with 19 bases between the two ends. Germline V gene lookup returns CDR1 SQVTM and CDR2 ANQGSEA. This CDR3 region has 15 residues. CDR3 in amino acids: CSVASGAAPFEKLFF. The CDR3 DNA sequence: TGCAGCGTTGCTAGTGGGGCAGCCCCGTTTGAAAAACTGTTTTTT.

Only a few counts were recorded for this clonotype. The V and J genes are TRBV29-1 and TRBJ2-5; 15 bases are a match to TRBD2. The CDR3 extends over 18 amino acids. CDR1 and CDR2 (germline): SQVTM, ANQGSEA. With 4 bases clipped from V and 1 base from J, the junction kept 10 bases outside the gene matches. The CDR3 sequence: CSVVPGGTSGRSQETQYF. The CDR3 DNA sequence: TGCAGCGTTGTACCGGGGGGGACTAGCGGGAGGTCCCAAGAGACCCAGTACTTC.

Only a few counts were recorded for this clonotype. The rearrangement uses TRBV7-6 and TRBJ2-1, with D perhaps given as TRBD1 or TRBD2 (6 bases each). Germline V gives CDR1 SGHVS, CDR2 FNYEAQ. V gave up 1 base and J gave up 4 bases, with 20 bases separating them. This CDR3 has 18 residues. The CDR3 bases are TGTGCCAGCAGCTTAGAAAGGGGGGTTCTAGCGAGTTACAATGAGCAGTTCTTC. Translated, it gives CASSLERGVLASYNEQFF. Drawing the rest from reference TRBV7-6 and TRBJ2-1, the complete variable domain is GAGVSQSPRYKVTKRGQDVALRCDPISGHVSLYWYRQALGQGPEFLTYFNYEAQQDKSGLPNDRFSAERPEGSISTLTIQRTEQRDSAMYRCASSLERGVLASYNEQFFGPGTRLTVL.

Concerning this clonotype itself: At one of its ends the junction is not consistent with the germline gene, which may arise from a read error. This chain joins TRBV6-1 and TRBJ2-7; D uncertain. The J call may be mistaken, given a closer DNA end match to TRBJ2-5. The germline V gene has CDR1 MNHNS and CDR2 SASEGT. CDR3 length: 14 residues. CDR3 in amino acids: CANSGFGVQETQYF. The CDR3 nucleotides read TGTGCCAACAGTGGGTTTGGGGTCCAAGAGACCCAGTACTTC.

This clonotype has only a few counts. The chain is built from TRBV14 and TRBJ2-7, with no clear D. The germline V gene encodes CDR1 SGHDN and CDR2 FVKESK. V lost 8 bases to trimming and J lost 3 bases, with 8 bases between them. The CDR3 spans 11 residues. The CDR3 loop reads CASASRYEQYF. CDR3 bases: TGTGCCAGCGCCTCCCGCTACGAGCAGTACTTC.

The chain employs TRBV20-1 and TRBJ1-5, with TRBD1 matching 10 bases. Germline lookup yields CDR1 DFQATT and CDR2 SNEGSKA (reference sequence). This CDR3 is built from 19 residues. V shed 0 bases and J 0 bases; nucleotides not matched to a gene: 11. The CDR3 nucleotides read TGCAGTGCTAGAGAAAACCGGGACAGGGGACTTTATAGCAATCAGCCCCAGCATTTT. This sequence encodes CSARENRDRGLYSNQPQHF.

The chain couples TRBV12-3 or TRBV12-4 to TRBJ2-1; the match to TRBD1 covers 7 bases. The last part of the DNA fits TRBJ2-7 better; the J call may be wrong. The CDR3 runs to 19 residues. Here the CDR3 reads CASSLDRGRSQIIYNEQYF. For the CDR3, the DNA is TGTGCCAGCAGTTTAGACAGGGGCCGAAGTCAAATTATCTACAATGAGCAGTACTTC.

Regarding this clonotype: At one end the junction does not follow the germline gene, possibly because of a read error. V and J are TRBV10-3 and TRBJ2-3; TRBD2 aligns across 7 bases. Germline CDR1 reads ENHRY; CDR2 reads SYGVKD. CDR3 length: 14 residues. CDR3 loop: CAITSGSSTDTRYF. The CDR3 DNA is TGTGCCATCACTAGCGGTTCTAGCACAGATACGCGGTATTTT.

Many counts were recorded for this clonotype. V and J are TRBV4-1 and TRBJ2-7; 9 nucleotides match TRBD2. Germline CDR1 MGHRA, CDR2 YSYEKL. The CDR3 is 15 residues long. Unmatched junction bases numbered 7, after V lost 4 bases and J lost 3 bases. Written as DNA, the CDR3 is TGCGCCAGCAGCCGTTCCCTAGCGGGAATCTACGAGCAGTACTTC. Its protein product is CASSRSLAGIYEQYF.